What follows is one T cell receptor beta chain and its context. Data came from immunoSEQ multiplex PCR; TCRdb stores just in-frame clones and leaves some out. The data contain about 150,000 clones, 87% of them seen just once; the ten biggest clones take up approximately 4.1%. These data are taken from a study of blood T cell repertoires in COVID-19. Study information: There were acute and convalescent COVID-19 samples, and they came from the United States, Italy and Spain.

The TCR comes from a woman in her sixties or seventies with active or convalescent COVID-19. The sequenced material came from peripheral blood.

Written as DNA, the CDR3 is TGTGCCAGCAGCTCCGTGGCATACTCTGGAAACACCATATATTTT. It codes for CASSSVAYSGNTIYF. This chain connects TRBV13 to TRBJ1-3, with D uncertain. The CDR3 length is 15 residues. V was clipped by 4 bases and J by 0 bases, with 10 bases between them. Looked up from germline, CDR1 is PRHDT and CDR2 is FYEKMQ (reference sequence).